Presented here are 14 T cell receptor beta chains from one specimen sequenced in a study of blood T cell repertoires in COVID-19. Assay used: immunoSEQ multiplex PCR; TCRdb lists only in-frame clones, some missing. The data show more than 65,000 clones, with roughly 80% seen just once and approximately 15% held by the top ten. Sample: peripheral blood. These receptors all come from an elderly woman with acute or convalescent COVID-19.

The genes are TRBV19 and TRBJ2-3; D remains ambiguous. This CDR3 contains 13 residues. The V and J ends lost 9 bases and 1 base respectively, with 11 bases between them. The V gene's germline CDR1 is LNHDA and CDR2 SQIVND (reference sequence). The CDR3 sequence: CASVPSGTDTQYF. CDR3 DNA: TGTGCCAGCGTCCCTTCAGGCACAGATACGCAGTATTTT.

The genes are TRBV28 and TRBJ1-2; 8 bases agree with TRBD1. Germline V gene data show CDR1 as MDHEN and CDR2 as SYDVKM. Germline trimming cut 10 bases from V and 0 bases from J; bases unmatched to any gene: 10. The CDR3 has 15 residues. CDR3 DNA: TGTGCCATCTTCGAGACAGGGGACCCTAACTATGGCTACACCTTC. Its protein product is CAIFETGDPNYGYTF.

V and J are TRBV3-1 (or the pseudogene TRBV3-2) and TRBJ2-5; 9 bases map to TRBD1. The germline CDR1 and CDR2 sequences are LGHDT and YNNKEL (reference sequence). The junction had 12 bases not matched to a gene; V was cut back by 5 bases and J by 2 bases. This CDR3 is 17 amino acids long. CDR3 sequence reads: CASSARYPGTGQETQYF. The CDR3 nucleotides are TGTGCCAGCAGCGCCCGTTACCCCGGGACAGGGCAAGAGACCCAGTACTTC.

In this sample, this clone turned up a few times. V usage is TRBV4-1 and J usage is TRBJ2-1; the D is unclear. This CDR3 contains 14 residues. With 0 bases removed from V and 5 bases from J, the gap between germline ends came to 8 bases. Germline CDR1 reads MGHRA; CDR2 reads YSYEKL. The CDR3 DNA reads as TGCGCCAGCAGCCAAGACTCTAATGACAATGAGCAGTTCTTC. This translates into CASSQDSNDNEQFF.

The J gene is TRBJ1-1, the V gene TRBV11-2; 9 bases are a match to TRBD1. The trim removed 5 bases at V and 3 bases at J, leaving 13 bases unmatched. CDR3 length equals 17 residues. Germline assignment: CDR1 SGHAT and CDR2 FQNNGV. CDR3 bases: TGTGCCAGCAGCACTATTATGGGGGACAGGGCGGACACTGAAGCTTTCTTT. Translated: CASSTIMGDRADTEAFF.

The chain uses TRBV9 and TRBJ1-1; 8 bases line up with TRBD1. CDR3 size: 15 residues. V lost 0 bases to trimming and J lost 4 bases; unmatched junction nucleotides: 5. Germline V CDR1 and CDR2: SGDLS, YYNGEE. The CDR3 is CASSVVPGQGTEAFF. The CDR3 DNA follows: TGTGCCAGCAGCGTAGTCCCCGGACAGGGCACTGAAGCTTTCTTT.

The rearrangement uses TRBV7-3 and TRBJ2-7, with 8 bases matching TRBD1. Losses at the gene ends were 4 bases for V and 3 bases for J; bases not matched to a gene: 2. The CDR3 contains 13 residues. Germline V lookup: CDR1 SGHTA, CDR2 FQGTGA. CDR3: CASSSGTGYEQYF. CDR3 in DNA: TGTGCCAGCAGCTCCGGGACAGGCTACGAGCAGTACTTC.

This chain uses TRBV10-3 with TRBJ1-2; possibly TRBD1 for D (5 bases). Trimming took 0 bases from V and 4 from J, leaving 18 bases between them. This CDR3 has 17 amino acids. Germline loops: CDR1 ENHRY, CDR2 SYGVKD. Written as DNA, the CDR3 is TGTGCCATCAGTGAGTCTTCTACAGGATATTCTCCCTATGGCTACACCTTC. Protein product: CAISESSTGYSPYGYTF.

The chain recombines TRBV10-1 with TRBJ2-3; 11 nucleotides match TRBD2. With V trimmed by 5 bases and J by 2 bases, 18 bases remained unmatched. CDR1 and CDR2 (germline): WNHNN, SYGVQD (reference sequence). The CDR3 runs 20 residues. This CDR3 reads CASSWGTSGSTIQDTDTQYF. The CDR3 DNA sequence: TGCGCCAGCAGTTGGGGAACTAGCGGGAGTACCATTCAAGACACAGATACGCAGTATTTT.

The chain carries TRBV7-3 and TRBJ1-1, with a tentative D call TRBD1 (5 bases). Trimming shortened V by 5 bases and J by 5 bases, and 12 bases separated the two germline ends. Germline lookup yields CDR1 SGHTA and CDR2 FQGTGA. The CDR3 has 13 amino acids. The CDR3 loop is CASSPRGRTEAFF. CDR3 in DNA: TGTGCCAGCAGCCCCCGGGGGAGGACTGAAGCTTTCTTT.

The chain couples TRBV7-2 to TRBJ2-1; D uncertain. The CDR3 is made up of 11 amino acids. Germline CDR1 is SGHTA and CDR2 is FQGNSA. The germline V and J ends were trimmed by 5 bases and 13 bases, with 12 bases remaining between them. CDR3 region: CASSLDVTQFF. As DNA, the CDR3 is TGTGCCAGCAGCCTAGATGTAACACAGTTCTTC.

The rearrangement uses TRBV5-4 and TRBJ2-3; D ambiguous. The V gene's germline CDR1 is SGHNT and CDR2 YYREEE (reference sequence). The V end lost 3 bases, the J end lost 6 bases, and 14 bases lay between the germline ends. CDR3 length equals 14 residues. The CDR3 spells CASSSVAHDDTQYF. In nucleotides, the CDR3 is TGTGCCAGCAGCTCCGTTGCGCACGATGATACGCAGTATTTT.

This clone turned up a few times. The J gene is TRBJ2-5, the V gene TRBV27, with D hard to call. CDR3 length: 14 amino acids. V shed 3 bases and J shed 4 bases, with 12 bases lying between them. The germline V gene encodes CDR1 MNHEY and CDR2 SMNVEV (reference sequence). This CDR3 reads CASSFGNRGETQYF. The DNA of the CDR3 is TGTGCCAGCAGTTTCGGAAATAGAGGAGAGACCCAGTACTTC.

The chain employs TRBV6-5 and TRBJ1-4; 7 nucleotides agree with TRBD1. Germline values: CDR1 MNHEY, CDR2 SVGAGI. Germline trimming cut 6 bases from V and 7 bases from J; bases unmatched to any gene: 5. This CDR3 has 13 residues. The CDR3 DNA sequence: TGTGCCAGCAGCCGGGCAGGGGGTGAAAAACTGTTTTTT. This translates into CASSRAGGEKLFF.